This T cell receptor beta chain came from a study of beta chain features in type 1 diabetes. Study in general: No age, gender or cell yield differences were seen between patients and healthy donors. All of the samples together had approximately 99 million sorted cells examined. General study findings and limits: TCRB CDR3s from Type 1 diabetes patients were moderately but significantly shorter in all four CD4+ subsets.

One heparinised draw of blood, averaging roughly 110 mL, came from each donor. Sorting that relied on CD45RO/CCR7/CD25/CD127/CD95/CD27 yielded CD4+ naive, central memory, regulatory and stem cell-like memory cells. This clone was counted only a few times. What it binds is not known. Investigators reverse transcribed all isolated RNA, so they sequenced expressed TCRB transcripts. Assay used: immunoSEQ multiplex PCR; TCRdb lists only in-frame clones, some missing. The sample records about 180,000 clones, approximately 8.1% being singletons. The CDR3 spans 16 residues. Germline lookup yields CDR1 MDHEN and CDR2 SYDVKM. The junction had 6 bases not matched to a gene; V was cut back by 3 bases and J by 1 base.

The chain combines TRBV28 with TRBJ2-1; TRBD2 aligns across 7 bases. Input material: central memory CD4+ T cells from blood. The receptor comes from a woman aged 40 to 50 with type 1 diabetes. The CDR3 DNA follows: TGTGCCAGCAGTTTGTCGAGCGGGGAGTCCTACAATGAGCAGTTCTTC. Protein product: CASSLSSGESYNEQFF.